This is a list of T cell receptor beta chains from one sample in a study of blood T cell repertoires in COVID-19. Repertoires were generated with immunoSEQ multiplex PCR, while TCRdb's copy carries only in-frame clones and drops some. Among fewer than 250,000 clones listed, roughly 90% were seen once. Sequencing was done on a sample of peripheral blood. The receptors shown here come from a woman aged 55-70 years with acute or convalescent COVID-19. Each CDR3 is given with its conserved first and last residue. The D gene is left open where the match is weak. Only part of the rows carry a size: once, few, many, or a class if the clone is expanded.

TRBD1	once	TRBV28	TRBJ2-7	CASLTGRLSSYEQYF	TGTGCCAGCCTGACAGGGCGCCTTAGCTCCTACGAGCAGTACTTC
TRBD1	-	TRBV19	TRBJ1-2	CASSSGQAHNYGYTF	TGTGCCAGTAGTTCAGGACAGGCCCACAACTATGGCTACACCTTC
TRBD2	-	TRBV7-9	TRBJ2-3	CASSQGTSGRTDTQYF	TGTGCCAGCAGCCAGGGGACTAGCGGGAGAACAGATACGCAGTATTTT
-	-	TRBV10-1	TRBJ1-2	CASSPRGDYGYTF	TGCGCCAGCAGTCCCAGGGGCGACTATGGCTACACCTTC
TRBD2	-	TRBV7-9	TRBJ2-1	CASSPQTSGGSVEQFF	TGTGCCAGCAGCCCCCAGACTAGCGGGGGGTCTGTTGAGCAGTTCTTC
-	-	TRBV5-6	TRBJ1-5	CASSYREGGNQPQHF	TGTGCCAGCAGCTACCGAGAGGGTGGCAATCAGCCCCAGCATTTT
TRBD1	-	TRBV6-2/TRBV6-3	TRBJ2-7	CASSYNGQVWYEQYF	TGTGCCAGCAGTTACAATGGACAGGTGTGGTACGAGCAGTACTTC
-	-	TRBV6-5	TRBJ1-5	CASSRGSNQPQHF	TGTGCCAGCAGCCGCGGGTCAAATCAGCCCCAGCATTTT
TRBD2	-	TRBV7-8	TRBJ2-1	CASSPGIIAGLNNEQFF	TGTGCCAGCAGCCCGGGAATCATAGCGGGGCTGAACAATGAGCAGTTCTTC
-	once	TRBV30	TRBJ1-6	CAWSGGYNSPLHF	TGTGCCTGGAGTGGCGGATATAATTCACCCCTCCACTTT
-	-	TRBV12-3/TRBV12-4	TRBJ1-6	CASSLVSRSPLHF	TGTGCCAGCAGTTTAGTTTCCAGATCACCCCTCCACTTT
-	-	TRBV28	TRBJ2-7	CASSWGRRGTYEQYF	TGTGCCAGCAGTTGGGGGCGGAGAGGGACCTACGAGCAGTACTTC
TRBD1	-	TRBV6-5	TRBJ2-7	CASSYSRQGGQYF	TGTGCCAGCAGTTACTCGAGACAGGGCGGGCAGTACTTC
TRBD2	-	TRBV9	TRBJ2-3	CASSHTRAGAIDTQYF	TGTGCCAGCAGCCACACCCGAGCGGGAGCAATAGATACGCAGTATTTT
TRBD1	-	TRBV4-1	TRBJ1-5	CASSQADRVQPQHF	TGCGCCAGCAGCCAAGCCGACAGGGTTCAGCCCCAGCATTTT
-	-	TRBV9	TRBJ1-3	CASSDPYSFSGNTIYF	TGTGCCAGCAGCGACCCTTACAGTTTCTCTGGAAACACCATATATTTT
TRBD1	-	TRBV27	TRBJ1-2	CASSLRDRGLEGYTF	TGTGCCAGCAGTCTCCGGGACAGGGGCTTGGAAGGCTACACCTTC
-	-	TRBV2	TRBJ1-1	CASGAFGLYTEAFF	TGTGCCAGCGGAGCCTTCGGTCTTTACACTGAAGCTTTCTTT
-	-	TRBV5-1	TRBJ1-1	CASSLAVGGTEAFF	TGCGCCAGCAGCTTGGCCGTAGGGGGTACTGAAGCTTTCTTT
-	-	TRBV5-4	TRBJ2-5	CASSLKRGQETQYF	TGTGCCAGCAGCTTAAAACGGGGACAAGAGACCCAGTACTTC